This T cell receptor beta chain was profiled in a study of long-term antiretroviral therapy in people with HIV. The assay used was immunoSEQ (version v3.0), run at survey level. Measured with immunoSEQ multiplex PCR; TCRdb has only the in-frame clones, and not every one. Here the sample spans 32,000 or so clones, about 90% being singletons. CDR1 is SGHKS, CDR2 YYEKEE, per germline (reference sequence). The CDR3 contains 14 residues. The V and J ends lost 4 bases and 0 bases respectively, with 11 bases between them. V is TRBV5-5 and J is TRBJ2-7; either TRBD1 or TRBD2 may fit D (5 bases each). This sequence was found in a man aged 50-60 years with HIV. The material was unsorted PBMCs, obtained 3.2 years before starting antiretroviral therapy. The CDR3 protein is CASSRDGGSYEQYF. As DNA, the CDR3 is TGTGCCAGCAGCCGGGACGGTGGCTCCTACGAGCAGTACTTC. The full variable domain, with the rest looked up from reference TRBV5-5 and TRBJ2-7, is DAGVTQSPTHLIKTRGQQVTLRCSPISGHKSVSWYQQVLGQGPQFIFQYYEKEERGRGNFPDRFSARQFPNYSSELNVNALLLGDSALYLCASSRDGGSYEQYFGPGTRLTVT.